This is a list of T cell receptor beta chains from one sample in a study of human T cells and chemical hapten exposure. From the RACE reads, TCRdb called clonotypes with MiXCR, one entry per CDR3 protein. The repertoire consists of about 73,000 distinct CDR3 sequences, with 8.5% occurring once and the leading ten covering roughly 3.8%. The sample here was whole blood, taken in connection with sensitization to the hapten diphenylcyclopropenone (DPC). These receptors were taken from a woman aged 50 to 65 with alopecia areata. Some clones in this sample may be carry-over from other donors' samples. Both conserved end residues are trimmed from each CDR3. Fields, in order: D gene, J gene, V gene, CDR3 protein. A D gene is named only where the DNA matches it firmly.

D gene: .; J gene: TRBJ1-1; V gene: TRBV5-1; CDR3 protein: ASSLASTEAF
D gene: TRBD1; J gene: TRBJ2-7; V gene: TRBV7-9; CDR3 protein: ASSHGTGGYEQY
D gene: .; J gene: TRBJ1-5; V gene: TRBV29-1; CDR3 protein: SVGTGDQPQH
D gene: TRBD2; J gene: TRBJ2-1; V gene: TRBV28; CDR3 protein: ASSQLVGSGNSNEQF
D gene: .; J gene: TRBJ2-7; V gene: TRBV12-3/TRBV12-4; CDR3 protein: ASSPGGPSYEQY
D gene: .; J gene: TRBJ2-7; V gene: TRBV29-1; CDR3 protein: SVGTILSYEQY
D gene: .; J gene: TRBJ2-7; V gene: TRBV10-2; CDR3 protein: ASLRDLPYEQY
D gene: TRBD1; J gene: TRBJ2-1; V gene: TRBV2; CDR3 protein: ASSDDPGQGADEQF
D gene: .; J gene: TRBJ2-7; V gene: TRBV2; CDR3 protein: ASSVVGKY
D gene: .; J gene: TRBJ1-5; V gene: TRBV20-1; CDR3 protein: SATQGIGQPQH
D gene: .; J gene: TRBJ2-4; V gene: TRBV2; CDR3 protein: ASSRADRPQY
D gene: .; J gene: TRBJ1-3; V gene: TRBV14; CDR3 protein: ASSQRGAGNTIY
D gene: TRBD2; J gene: TRBJ2-3; V gene: TRBV14; CDR3 protein: ASQPSGSTDTQY
D gene: .; J gene: TRBJ2-7; V gene: TRBV7-9; CDR3 protein: ASSPQVLSYEQY
D gene: TRBD2; J gene: TRBJ2-1; V gene: TRBV7-8; CDR3 protein: ASRQIGLAGKDEQF
D gene: .; J gene: TRBJ1-1; V gene: TRBV4-1; CDR3 protein: ASSQDRALGTEAF
D gene: .; J gene: TRBJ2-7; V gene: TRBV5-6; CDR3 protein: ASSFRGGHEQY
D gene: .; J gene: TRBJ1-1; V gene: TRBV2; CDR3 protein: ASSEDRRPNTEAF
D gene: .; J gene: TRBJ2-7; V gene: TRBV11-3; CDR3 protein: ASSLESGTTQY
D gene: .; J gene: TRBJ2-7; V gene: TRBV29-1; CDR3 protein: SVEDLGSHEQY
D gene: .; J gene: TRBJ2-1; V gene: TRBV5-1; CDR3 protein: ASSLASVNNEQF
D gene: .; J gene: TRBJ2-1; V gene: TRBV7-8; CDR3 protein: ASSSKGQSSYNEQF
D gene: .; J gene: TRBJ2-7; V gene: TRBV28; CDR3 protein: ASSGPGSYEQY
D gene: .; J gene: TRBJ2-3; V gene: TRBV5-1; CDR3 protein: ASSLPRADTQY
D gene: .; J gene: TRBJ1-1; V gene: TRBV5-1; CDR3 protein: ASSLGGYNTEAF
D gene: TRBD1; J gene: TRBJ2-3; V gene: TRBV7-9; CDR3 protein: ASSLAPGQKTDTQY
D gene: TRBD2; J gene: TRBJ2-7; V gene: TRBV5-6; CDR3 protein: ASVSGTSGGEQY
D gene: TRBD1; J gene: TRBJ2-3; V gene: TRBV6-6; CDR3 protein: ASSSSDRADTQY
D gene: .; J gene: TRBJ2-6; V gene: TRBV5-1; CDR3 protein: ASSASSGANVLT
D gene: TRBD2; J gene: TRBJ2-5; V gene: TRBV5-1; CDR3 protein: ASSSPGLAGLETQY
D gene: .; J gene: TRBJ1-1; V gene: TRBV5-6; CDR3 protein: ASSARGFTEAF
D gene: .; J gene: TRBJ1-1; V gene: TRBV29-1; CDR3 protein: SVEQEMNTEAF
D gene: .; J gene: TRBJ2-5; V gene: TRBV19; CDR3 protein: ASSTADIGGTQY
D gene: .; J gene: TRBJ1-3; V gene: TRBV5-4; CDR3 protein: ASSLVGAGGNTIY
D gene: .; J gene: TRBJ1-1; V gene: TRBV29-1; CDR3 protein: SVVQRQPGDTEAF
D gene: TRBD1; J gene: TRBJ1-2; V gene: TRBV10-3; CDR3 protein: AISQQGENYGYT
D gene: .; J gene: TRBJ2-7; V gene: TRBV11-2; CDR3 protein: ASSSLEGRVRPEQY
D gene: TRBD2; J gene: TRBJ2-6; V gene: TRBV29-1; CDR3 protein: SVLAGGHSGANVLT
D gene: .; J gene: TRBJ2-3; V gene: TRBV28; CDR3 protein: ASTFGQERTDTQY
D gene: .; J gene: TRBJ2-3; V gene: TRBV12-3/TRBV12-4; CDR3 protein: ASSHGGQNVIADTQY
D gene: .; J gene: TRBJ1-1; V gene: TRBV28; CDR3 protein: ASSLESGNTEAF
D gene: TRBD1; J gene: TRBJ2-1; V gene: TRBV11-2; CDR3 protein: ASSPGQGYEQF
D gene: TRBD2; J gene: TRBJ2-7; V gene: TRBV5-6; CDR3 protein: ASSFGLAMDEQY
D gene: .; J gene: TRBJ1-1; V gene: TRBV7-9; CDR3 protein: TSSLATPEAF
D gene: .; J gene: TRBJ2-7; V gene: TRBV2; CDR3 protein: ASLGGLTYEQY
D gene: TRBD2; J gene: TRBJ2-1; V gene: TRBV10-3; CDR3 protein: AIRGTSGGGAYNEQF
D gene: TRBD1; J gene: TRBJ2-7; V gene: TRBV12-3/TRBV12-4; CDR3 protein: ASSSSTGYNEQY
D gene: .; J gene: TRBJ1-4; V gene: TRBV29-1; CDR3 protein: SARQQGAEKLF
D gene: .; J gene: TRBJ2-1; V gene: TRBV6-5; CDR3 protein: ASRLTGEQF
D gene: TRBD1; J gene: TRBJ2-3; V gene: TRBV15; CDR3 protein: ATRAGQGFVTDTQY
D gene: .; J gene: TRBJ2-5; V gene: TRBV10-2; CDR3 protein: ASSEQGTGGETQY
D gene: TRBD1; J gene: TRBJ2-2; V gene: TRBV28; CDR3 protein: ASSLGTGGSGELF
D gene: .; J gene: TRBJ2-1; V gene: TRBV4-2; CDR3 protein: ASSPASSSYNEQF